Here is one T cell receptor (beta chain) with its context. The junction differs from germline at one of its ends, possibly a read error. This CDR3 has 15 amino acids. TCRdb called the 5' RACE reads again in MiXCR, with one record for every CDR3 protein. The table lists tens of thousands of distinct CDR3 sequences, approximately 17% of them singletons. The sample comprised naive CD4+ T cells sorted from blood. Regarding subset: naive CD4+ T cells, CD4+CD45RA+CD25-. The receptor was derived from a female donor with breast cancer. The chain employs TRBV12-3 or TRBV12-4 and TRBJ2-2, with D perhaps TRBD1 or TRBD2 (5 bases each). The CDR3 region has the DNA TGTGCCAGCAGTTTAACGGTCGCGGACACCGGGGAGCCGTTTTTT. Protein: CASSLTVADTGEPFF.